These 28 T cell receptor beta chains share one sample of origin, sequenced in a study of cytomegalovirus exposure and HLA in healthy donors. The study ran its PCR with 60 Vbeta and 13 Jbeta primers. TCRdb's table, derived via immunoSEQ multiplex PCR, lists solely in-frame clones and lacks some. The table shows 100,000 to 150,000 clones, with roughly 80% occurring only once. The sample consisted of PBMCs. All receptors derive from a man aged 18 to 35 in good health and CMV-seropositive.

The chain carries TRBV5-1 and TRBJ1-3, with TRBD1 matching 8 bases. CDR3 length: 13 residues. Germline V CDR1 and CDR2: SGHRS, YFSETQ. V lost 4 bases and J lost 6; bases outside the gene matches: 3. Here the CDR3 DNA reads TGCGCCAGCAGCCTGGGACAGGAAAACACCATATATTTT. The encoded protein is CASSLGQENTIYF.

V is TRBV12-5 and J is TRBJ2-3; D not certain. CDR1 and CDR2 (germline): LGHNT, FRNRAP. The CDR3 loop spans 15 amino acids. Between the trimmed V and J ends, which lost 3 bases and 4 bases, there was a span of 14 bases. As DNA, the CDR3 is TGTGCTAGTGGTTTCCCGCTCCTAGGCGCAGATACGCAGTATTTT. Translation gives CASGFPLLGADTQYF. Complete variable domain (other parts from reference TRBV12-5 and TRBJ2-3): DARVTQTPRHKVTEMGQEVTMRCQPILGHNTVFWYRQTMMQGLELLAYFRNRAPLDDSGMPKDRFSAEMPDATLATLKIQPSEPRDSAVYFCASGFPLLGADTQYFGPGTRLTVL.

This sequence joins TRBV6-1 and TRBJ2-3, with D possibly TRBD2 on 6 matching bases. The CDR3 has 14 amino acids. Per germline, CDR1 MNHNS and CDR2 SASEGT. V lost 4 bases to trimming and J lost 3 bases, with 11 bases between them. In nucleotides, the CDR3 is TGTGCCAGCAGTGTTGCGGGACCAACAGATACGCAGTATTTT. This encodes CASSVAGPTDTQYF.

The J gene is TRBJ1-2, the V gene TRBV18, with 7 bases lining up with TRBD1. The V gene end was trimmed by 3 bases and the J gene end by 4 bases; junction bases not matched to a gene: 8. CDR3 length equals 15 residues. Germline CDR1 KGHSH, CDR2 LQKENI. DNA of the CDR3: TGTGCCAGCTCACCCGGACAGGTTTTTGGCTATGGCTACACCTTC. Its protein product is CASSPGQVFGYGYTF.

This clone has just one count. The chain carries TRBV7-6 and TRBJ2-5; D not resolved. Trimming removed 1 base at V and 0 bases at J, with 9 bases between. CDR1 and CDR2 (germline): SGHVS, FNYEAQ. The CDR3 loop spans 15 amino acids. The CDR3 DNA reads as TGTGCCAGCAGCTTAGATTCCAGTAACCAAGAGACCCAGTACTTC. Translation: CASSLDSSNQETQYF. The full variable domain, its missing parts supplied by reference TRBV7-6 and TRBJ2-5, is GAGVSQSPRYKVTKRGQDVALRCDPISGHVSLYWYRQALGQGPEFLTYFNYEAQQDKSGLPNDRFSAERPEGSISTLTIQRTEQRDSAMYRCASSLDSSNQETQYFGPGTRLLVL.

On this clone itself: In the same sample, other DNA sequences code for this CDR3. This sequence joins TRBV5-1 and TRBJ2-6, with D possibly TRBD1 on 5 matching bases. CDR3 length: 15 amino acids. Germline V gene sequence: CDR1 SGHRS, CDR2 YFSETQ. The V gene lost 0 bases and the J gene lost 1 base, with 5 bases spanning the gap. This chain's CDR3 is CASSLAGSGANVLTF. CDR3 nucleotides: TGCGCCAGCAGCTTGGCAGGGTCTGGGGCCAACGTCCTGACTTTC.

This clone was counted a single time. V gene TRBV2 combines with J gene TRBJ1-2; 10 nucleotides agree with TRBD1. Germline CDR1 reads SNHLY; CDR2 reads FYNNEI. The CDR3 has 15 residues. V gave up 10 bases and J gave up 7 bases; unmatched junction bases: 15. The CDR3 here is CAIHNDRGLSGGYTF. The CDR3 DNA follows: TGTGCCATCCATAATGACAGGGGGCTCAGCGGTGGCTACACCTTC.

This clone has a single count. The genes are TRBV6-5 and TRBJ1-2, with D maybe TRBD1 (5 bases). The V end lost 3 bases, the J end lost 7 bases, and 15 bases lay between the germline ends. The CDR3 is 14 residues long. Germline CDR1 reads MNHEY; CDR2 reads SVGAGI. CDR3 bases: TGTGCCAGCAGTTATCGGGGGGATCGTGGTGGCTACACCTTC. This codes for CASSYRGDRGGYTF.

The table lists this clone with a few counts. The chain links TRBV4-1 to TRBJ1-2, with 9 nucleotides matching TRBD1. V was pared by 1 base and J by 4 bases, with 10 bases of the junction left unmatched. CDR1 MGHRA and CDR2 YSYEKL come from the germline V gene. This CDR3 comprises 17 residues. CDR3 DNA sequence: TGCGCCAGCAGCCAAGTTCTCGTGGGACAGGGTTTCTATGGCTACACCTTC. It specifies CASSQVLVGQGFYGYTF.

The rearrangement links TRBV18 to TRBJ1-4; D possibly corresponds to TRBD1 (5 bases). The V end lost 6 bases, the J end lost 3 bases, and 17 bases lay between the germline ends. This CDR3 has 16 amino acids. CDR1 is KGHSH and CDR2 is LQKENI in the germline V gene. The CDR3 DNA sequence: TGTGCCAGCTCTATCCGACAGATAGATTCTAATGAAAAACTGTTTTTT. Encoded protein: CASSIRQIDSNEKLFF.

This clone was detected only once. The chain recombines TRBV19 with TRBJ1-2, with 9 bases identical to TRBD1. With 5 bases clipped from V and 8 bases from J, the junction kept 15 bases outside the gene matches. The CDR3 extends over 16 amino acids. CDR1 and CDR2 from the germline V gene are LNHDA and SQIVND (reference sequence). CDR3 sequence (DNA): TGTGCCAGTAGTGGGGGACAGGGATCCTCCATAGGCGGCTACACCTTC. Translation gives CASSGGQGSSIGGYTF.

J is TRBJ1-1 and V is TRBV5-5, with TRBD1 as a possible D gene (5 bases). The CDR3 is 14 residues long. From germline, CDR1 is SGHKS and CDR2 YYEKEE (reference sequence). V was shortened by 0 bases and J by 1 base, with 7 bases between the two germline ends. The CDR3 protein is CASSLVGPNTEAFF. CDR3 bases: TGTGCCAGCAGCTTGGTGGGGCCGAACACTGAAGCTTTCTTT.

This chain connects TRBV25-1 to TRBJ2-5; 12 nucleotides agree with TRBD2. CDR3 length equals 18 residues. CDR1 MGHDK and CDR2 SYGVNS come from the germline V gene. Unmatched junction bases numbered 12, after V lost 2 bases and J lost 5 bases. The CDR3 coding sequence is TGTGCCAGCAGTGAAAAAGGCCTAGCGGGAGGGCCAGGGGAGACCCAGTACTTC. As protein: CASSEKGLAGGPGETQYF.

This chain connects TRBV30 to TRBJ1-2; D is undetermined. This CDR3 has 12 amino acids. The germline CDR1 and CDR2 sequences are GTSNPN and SVGIG (reference sequence). V was clipped by 8 bases and J by 2 bases, with 12 bases between them. The CDR3 region is CAGEGVNYGYTF. CDR3 DNA: TGTGCCGGGGAGGGCGTCAACTATGGCTACACCTTC.

This chain uses TRBV15 with TRBJ2-7; a possible D gene is TRBD1 (6 bases). This CDR3 is built from 15 residues. Germline V lookup: CDR1 LNHNV, CDR2 YYDKDF (reference sequence). Trimming removed 0 bases at V and 8 bases at J, with 17 bases between. The CDR3 DNA reads as TGTGCCACCAGCAGAGACCCCCGGGGACACAATCAGCAGTACTTC. Translation: CATSRDPRGHNQQYF.

The V and J genes are TRBV15 and TRBJ1-2; D may be TRBD1 (5 bases). Trimming removed 4 bases at V and 0 bases at J, with 6 bases between. Germline loops: CDR1 LNHNV, CDR2 YYDKDF (reference sequence). This CDR3 region has 13 residues. CDR3 sequence reads: CATSMTANYGYTF. CDR3 sequence (DNA): TGTGCCACCAGCATGACAGCTAACTATGGCTACACCTTC.

The chain has TRBV9 and TRBJ1-6; 7 nucleotides line up with TRBD1. Germline V gene lookup returns CDR1 SGDLS and CDR2 YYNGEE. CDR3 length: 17 residues. V was clipped by 3 bases and J by 0 bases; unmatched bases: 6. DNA of the CDR3: TGTGCCAGCAGCGGGCCACAGGGGAGCTCCTATAATTCACCCCTCCACTTT. This translates into CASSGPQGSSYNSPLHF.

The V gene is TRBV14, the J gene TRBJ2-3; D call uncertain. Trimming took 5 bases from V and 3 from J, leaving 3 bases between them. CDR1 is SGHDN, CDR2 FVKESK, per germline. The CDR3 is 11 residues long. CDR3 sequence reads: CASSVTDTQYF. CDR3 bases: TGTGCCAGCAGCGTAACAGATACGCAGTATTTT.

This clone was seen only a few times. The gene calls are TRBV29-1 and TRBJ1-2; D gene ambiguous. Germline CDR1 SQVTM, CDR2 ANQGSEA. The CDR3 runs to 11 residues. V was shortened by 7 bases and J by 4 bases, with 10 bases between the two germline ends. The CDR3 is CSAGEFYGYTF. The CDR3 bases are TGCAGCGCCGGGGAATTCTATGGCTACACCTTC.

The chain joins TRBV4-1 to TRBJ2-1; the D gene is possibly TRBD1 (5 bases). This CDR3 has 17 residues. V was clipped by 1 base and J by 2 bases, with 15 bases between them. Germline loops: CDR1 MGHRA, CDR2 YSYEKL. The CDR3 sequence is CASSQVLSKQAYNEQFF. The CDR3 DNA is TGCGCCAGCAGCCAAGTACTTTCAAAACAGGCCTACAATGAGCAGTTCTTC.

The genes are TRBV18 and TRBJ2-5; the match to TRBD1 covers 8 bases. Germline CDR1 reads KGHSH; CDR2 reads LQKENI. The CDR3 length is 14 residues. With V trimmed by 3 bases and J by 2 bases, 2 bases remained unmatched. This CDR3 reads CASSPGTGQETQYF. CDR3 nucleotides: TGTGCCAGCTCACCTGGGACAGGACAAGAGACCCAGTACTTC.

The chain links TRBV2 to TRBJ2-7; possibly TRBD2 for D (5 bases). The ends were cut back, 6 bases at V and 4 bases at J, with 10 bases in the middle. The CDR3 length is 12 residues. Germline values: CDR1 SNHLY, CDR2 FYNNEI. The CDR3 protein is CASSEGRYEQYF. Written as DNA, the CDR3 is TGTGCCAGCAGCGAGGGCCGATACGAGCAGTACTTC.

The chain recombines TRBV5-1 with TRBJ2-7, with 12 bases that match TRBD2. The CDR3 totals 16 residues. Germline trimming cut 4 bases from V and 0 bases from J; bases unmatched to any gene: 5. Germline CDR1 and CDR2: SGHRS and YFSETQ. The CDR3 sequence is CASSIRTSGVSYEQYF. In DNA, the CDR3 is TGCGCCAGCAGCATCCGGACTAGCGGGGTCTCCTACGAGCAGTACTTC.

In regard to this clone: The sample has other DNA sequences that encode this CDR3 too. This sequence joins TRBV23-1 and TRBJ1-5; D call uncertain. TRBV23-1 is placed among ORFs of uncertain function. Trimming left V 7 bases short and J 2 bases short, with 21 bases between. The CDR3 has 17 residues. CDR3 amino acids: CASIWRSGKEGNQPQHF. Written as DNA, the CDR3 is TGCGCCAGCATCTGGCGGTCCGGGAAGGAGGGCAATCAGCCCCAGCATTTT.

This clone turned up a few times. The V call is TRBV14, the J call TRBJ1-2; 8 bases agree with TRBD1. Germline trimming cut 4 bases from V and 8 bases from J; bases unmatched to any gene: 12. This CDR3 is 15 amino acids long. Germline V gives CDR1 SGHDN, CDR2 FVKESK. CDR3 in DNA: TGTGCCAGCAGCCGAGACGTTCAGGGGGCGCCCGGCTACACCTTC. It is translated as CASSRDVQGAPGYTF.

The genes are TRBV9 and TRBJ1-6; perhaps TRBD1 as D (5 bases). Germline CDR1 and CDR2: SGDLS and YYNGEE. The V and J ends lost 0 bases and 8 bases respectively, with 9 bases between them. The CDR3 runs 14 residues. The CDR3 sequence: CASSVEVRDSPLHF. The CDR3 DNA follows: TGTGCCAGCAGCGTAGAGGTCAGGGATTCACCCCTCCACTTT.

The genes are TRBV5-4 and TRBJ2-3; TRBD2 agrees at 7 bases. J lost 2 bases, V lost 7 bases, and 10 bases had no gene match. The CDR3 loop spans 15 amino acids. Germline V gene data show CDR1 as SGHNT and CDR2 as YYREEE (reference sequence). CDR3 in amino acids: CASRVGGVATDTQYF. Here the CDR3 DNA reads TGTGCCAGCCGAGTGGGAGGGGTAGCCACAGATACGCAGTATTTT.

This clone was counted a single time. The chain carries TRBV27 and TRBJ1-4; a possible D gene is TRBD1 (6 bases). The V and J ends lost 6 bases and 7 bases respectively, with 15 bases between them. This CDR3 region has 14 residues. Germline values: CDR1 MNHEY, CDR2 SMNVEV (reference sequence). CDR3 in amino acids: CASRQLGAGEKLFF. For the CDR3, the DNA is TGTGCCAGCAGGCAGCTGGGGGCGGGTGAAAAACTGTTTTTT.